This T cell receptor beta chain was profiled in a study of T cell changes during pregnancy in multiple sclerosis. Some clones are missing from TCRdb's copy, which holds only in-frame ones; the method was immunoSEQ multiplex PCR. The repertoire has about 59,000 clones, roughly 90% of them found once; the top ten carry around 2.8%. The CDR3 is made up of 11 amino acids. Trimming removed 8 bases from V and 7 bases from J, with 9 bases in between. From germline, CDR1 is SGHNT and CDR2 YENEEA. This material consisted of peripheral blood, taken in the third trimester of pregnancy. This clonotype was obtained from a female donor in good health, enrolled as a control in a pregnancy study. The chain uses TRBV11-3 and TRBJ2-1; D might be TRBD1 (5 bases). CDR3 in DNA: TGTGCCAGCCGCAGGGCGAATGAGCAGTTCTTC. Translation: CASRRANEQFF.